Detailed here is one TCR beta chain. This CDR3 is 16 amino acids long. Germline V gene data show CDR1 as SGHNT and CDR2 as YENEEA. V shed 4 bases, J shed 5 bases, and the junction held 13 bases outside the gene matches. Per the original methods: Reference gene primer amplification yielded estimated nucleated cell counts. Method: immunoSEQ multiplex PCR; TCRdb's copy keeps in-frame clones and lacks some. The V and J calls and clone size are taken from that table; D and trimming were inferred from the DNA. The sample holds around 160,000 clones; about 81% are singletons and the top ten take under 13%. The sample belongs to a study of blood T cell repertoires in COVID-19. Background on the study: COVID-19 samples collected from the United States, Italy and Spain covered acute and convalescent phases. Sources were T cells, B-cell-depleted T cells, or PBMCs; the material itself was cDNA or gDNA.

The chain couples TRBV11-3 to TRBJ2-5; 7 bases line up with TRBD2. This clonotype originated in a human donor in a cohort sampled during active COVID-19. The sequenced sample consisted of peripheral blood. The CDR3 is CASSYSGTGGPETQYF. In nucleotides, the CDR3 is TGTGCCAGCAGCTATTCCGGGACGGGGGGTCCGGAGACCCAGTACTTC.